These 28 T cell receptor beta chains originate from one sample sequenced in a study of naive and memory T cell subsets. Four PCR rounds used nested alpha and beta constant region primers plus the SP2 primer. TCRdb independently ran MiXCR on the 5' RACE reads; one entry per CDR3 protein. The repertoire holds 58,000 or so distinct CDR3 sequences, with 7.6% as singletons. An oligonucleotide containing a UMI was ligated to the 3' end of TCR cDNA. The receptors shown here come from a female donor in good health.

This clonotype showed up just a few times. This CDR3 reads CASSADTSLANVLTF. CDR3 in DNA: TGCGCCAGCAGCGCGGACACCTCTCTCGCCAACGTCCTGACTTTC. The chain recombines TRBV5-1 with TRBJ2-6; the D gene is possibly TRBD1 (5 bases). Germline V gene lookup returns CDR1 SGHRS and CDR2 YFSETQ. Trimming cost V 4 bases and J 7 bases, with 15 bases left between them. The CDR3 is 15 residues long.

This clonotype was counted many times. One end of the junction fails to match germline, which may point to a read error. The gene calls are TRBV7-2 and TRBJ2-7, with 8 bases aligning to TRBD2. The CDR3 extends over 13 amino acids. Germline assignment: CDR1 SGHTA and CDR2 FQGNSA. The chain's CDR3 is CASSLAAAGGRHF. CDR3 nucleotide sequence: TGTGCCAGCAGCTTAGCAGCGGCGGGGGGAAGGCACTTC.

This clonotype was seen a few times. CDR3 coding DNA: TGTGCCAGCAGCTTAGTAGCGATGAGTACAGAGACCCAGTACTTC. Translated, it gives CASSLVAMSTETQYF. The chain joins TRBV7-2 to TRBJ2-5; D possibly corresponds to TRBD2 (5 bases). The CDR3 sequence is 15 residues long. The germline CDR1 and CDR2 sequences are SGHTA and FQGNSA. V lost 1 base and J 4 bases, leaving 13 bases between the germline ends.

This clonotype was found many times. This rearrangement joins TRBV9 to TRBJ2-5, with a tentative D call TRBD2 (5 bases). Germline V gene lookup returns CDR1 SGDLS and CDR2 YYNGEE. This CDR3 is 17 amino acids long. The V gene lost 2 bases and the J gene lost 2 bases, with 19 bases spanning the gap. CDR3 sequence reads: CASSVGVMGSGQETQYF. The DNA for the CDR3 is TGTGCCAGCAGCGTGGGCGTTATGGGAAGCGGACAAGAGACCCAGTACTTC.

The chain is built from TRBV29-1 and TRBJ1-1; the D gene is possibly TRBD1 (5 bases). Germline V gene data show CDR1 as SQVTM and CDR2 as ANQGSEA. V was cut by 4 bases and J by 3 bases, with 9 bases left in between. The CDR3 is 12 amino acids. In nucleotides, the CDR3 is TGCAGCGTTGTAGGGGCGGACACTGAAGCTTTCTTT. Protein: CSVVGADTEAFF.

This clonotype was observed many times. CDR3 amino acids: CASTPSPGAGAYEAFF. The CDR3 DNA is TGCGCCAGCACTCCGTCCCCTGGGGCCGGGGCGTATGAAGCTTTCTTT. This chain links TRBV5-1 with TRBJ1-1; D perhaps matches TRBD1 (5 bases). Trimming removed 6 bases from V and 7 bases from J, with 25 bases in between. Germline values: CDR1 SGHRS, CDR2 YFSETQ. This CDR3 is 16 amino acids long.

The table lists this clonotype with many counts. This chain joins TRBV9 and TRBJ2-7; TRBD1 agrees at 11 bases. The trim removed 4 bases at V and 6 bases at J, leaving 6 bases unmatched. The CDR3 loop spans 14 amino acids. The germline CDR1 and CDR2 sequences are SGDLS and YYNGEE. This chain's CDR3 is CASSSTGTGGEQYF. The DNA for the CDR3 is TGTGCCAGCAGCAGCACCGGGACAGGGGGCGAGCAGTACTTC.

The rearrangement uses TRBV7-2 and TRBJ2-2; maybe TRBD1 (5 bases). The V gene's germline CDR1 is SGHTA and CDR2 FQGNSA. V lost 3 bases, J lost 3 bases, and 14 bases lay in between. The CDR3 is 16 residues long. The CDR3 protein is CASSLHRPGDTGELFF. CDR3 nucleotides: TGTGCCAGCAGCTTGCACAGGCCTGGCGACACCGGGGAGCTGTTTTTT.

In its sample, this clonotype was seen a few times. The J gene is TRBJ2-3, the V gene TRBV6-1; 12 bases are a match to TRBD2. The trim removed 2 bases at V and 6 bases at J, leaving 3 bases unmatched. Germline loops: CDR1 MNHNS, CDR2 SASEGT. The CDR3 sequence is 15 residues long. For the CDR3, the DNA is TGTGCCAGCAGTGAACTAGCGGGGGGGCCCGATACGCAGTATTTT. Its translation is CASSELAGGPDTQYF.

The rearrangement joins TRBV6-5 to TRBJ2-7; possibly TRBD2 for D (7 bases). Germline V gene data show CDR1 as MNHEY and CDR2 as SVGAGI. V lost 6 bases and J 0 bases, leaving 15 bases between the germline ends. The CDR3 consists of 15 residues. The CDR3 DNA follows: TGTGCCAGCAGACTGGGGGGGGGCAGCTCCTACGAGCAGTACTTC. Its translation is CASRLGGGSSYEQYF.

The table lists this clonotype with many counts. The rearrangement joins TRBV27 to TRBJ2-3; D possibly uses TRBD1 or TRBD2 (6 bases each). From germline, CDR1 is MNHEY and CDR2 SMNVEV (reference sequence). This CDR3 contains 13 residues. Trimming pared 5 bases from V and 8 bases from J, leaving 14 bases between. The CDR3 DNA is TGTGCCAGCAGTAGACGGGGGCCGGGTACGCAGTATTTT. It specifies CASSRRGPGTQYF.

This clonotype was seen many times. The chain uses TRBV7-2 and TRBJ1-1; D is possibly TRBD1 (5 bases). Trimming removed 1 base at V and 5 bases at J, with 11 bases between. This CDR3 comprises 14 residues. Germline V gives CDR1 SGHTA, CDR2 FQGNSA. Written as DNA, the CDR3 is TGTGCCAGCAGCTTAGAGGCAGGGCGGACTGAAGCTTTCTTT. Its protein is CASSLEAGRTEAFF.

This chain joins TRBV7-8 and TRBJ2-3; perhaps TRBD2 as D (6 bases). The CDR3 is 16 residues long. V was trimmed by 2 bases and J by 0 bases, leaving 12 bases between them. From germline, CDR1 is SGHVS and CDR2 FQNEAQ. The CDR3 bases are TGTGCCAGCAGCTTAACGGCTAGCGTGAGCACAGATACGCAGTATTTT. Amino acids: CASSLTASVSTDTQYF.

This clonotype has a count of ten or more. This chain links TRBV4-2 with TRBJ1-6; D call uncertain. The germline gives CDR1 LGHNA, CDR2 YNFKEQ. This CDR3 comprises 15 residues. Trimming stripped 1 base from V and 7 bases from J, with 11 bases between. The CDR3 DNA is TGTGCCAGCAGCCAAGTGCAGAACAGAAATTCACCCCTCCACTTT. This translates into CASSQVQNRNSPLHF.

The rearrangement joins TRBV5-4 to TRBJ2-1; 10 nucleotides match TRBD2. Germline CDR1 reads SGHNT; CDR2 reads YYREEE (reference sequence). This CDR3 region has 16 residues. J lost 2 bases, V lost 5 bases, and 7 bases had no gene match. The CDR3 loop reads CASRTRTSGTYNEQFF. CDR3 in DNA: TGTGCCAGCAGAACCAGGACTAGCGGAACCTACAATGAGCAGTTCTTC.

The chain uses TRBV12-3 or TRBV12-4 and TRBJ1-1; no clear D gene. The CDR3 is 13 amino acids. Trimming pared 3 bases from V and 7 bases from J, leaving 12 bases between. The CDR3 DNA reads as TGTGCCAGCAGTTTGCGTAGTATGAATGAAGCTTTCTTT. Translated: CASSLRSMNEAFF.

The CDR3 nucleotides are TGTGCCAGCAAAGGACACTCTAGCACAGATACGCAGTATTTT. Translated: CASKGHSSTDTQYF. This sequence joins TRBV28 and TRBJ2-3, with D possibly TRBD1 on 5 matching bases. The CDR3 spans 14 residues. Trimming pared 7 bases from V and 0 bases from J, leaving 11 bases between. Germline CDR1 and CDR2: MDHEN and SYDVKM. The entire variable domain, with the rest obtained from reference TRBV28 and TRBJ2-3, is as follows: DVKVTQSSRYLVKRTGEKVFLECVQDMDHENMFWYRQDPGLGLRLIYFSYDVKMKEKGDIPEGYSVSREKKERFSLILESASTNQTSMYLCASKGHSSTDTQYFGPGTRLTVL.

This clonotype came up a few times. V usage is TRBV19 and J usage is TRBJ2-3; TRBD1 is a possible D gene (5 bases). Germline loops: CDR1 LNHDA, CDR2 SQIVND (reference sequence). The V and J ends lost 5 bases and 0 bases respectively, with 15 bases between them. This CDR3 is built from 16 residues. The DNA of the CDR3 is TGTGCCAGTAGTTCCGTAGGCAGGGCGAGCACAGATACGCAGTATTTT. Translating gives CASSSVGRASTDTQYF.

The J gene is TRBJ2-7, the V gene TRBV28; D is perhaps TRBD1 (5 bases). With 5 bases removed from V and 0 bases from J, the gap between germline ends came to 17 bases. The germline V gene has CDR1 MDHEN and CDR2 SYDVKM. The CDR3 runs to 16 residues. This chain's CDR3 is CASSPLGLGSSYEQYF. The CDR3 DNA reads TGTGCCAGCAGTCCGCTGGGGCTCGGTAGCTCCTACGAGCAGTACTTC.

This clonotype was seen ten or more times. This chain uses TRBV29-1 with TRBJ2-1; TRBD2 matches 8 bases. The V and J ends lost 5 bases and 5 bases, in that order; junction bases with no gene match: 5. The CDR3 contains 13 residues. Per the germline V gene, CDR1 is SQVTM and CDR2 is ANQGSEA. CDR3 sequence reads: CSVNPGGDNEQFF. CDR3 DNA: TGCAGCGTTAATCCGGGGGGGGACAATGAGCAGTTCTTC.

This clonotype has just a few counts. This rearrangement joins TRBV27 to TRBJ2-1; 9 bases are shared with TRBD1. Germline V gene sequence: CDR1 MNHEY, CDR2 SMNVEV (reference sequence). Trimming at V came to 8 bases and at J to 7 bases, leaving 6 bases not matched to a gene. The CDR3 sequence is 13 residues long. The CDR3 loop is CASWTGTGNEQFF. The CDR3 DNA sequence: TGTGCCAGCTGGACCGGGACAGGGAATGAGCAGTTCTTC.

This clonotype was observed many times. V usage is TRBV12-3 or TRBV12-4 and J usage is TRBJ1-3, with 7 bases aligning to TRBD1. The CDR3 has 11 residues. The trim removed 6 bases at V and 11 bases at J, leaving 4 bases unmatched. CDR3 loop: CASSRGQAIYF. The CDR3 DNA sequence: TGTGCCAGCAGCCGCGGACAGGCCATATATTTT.

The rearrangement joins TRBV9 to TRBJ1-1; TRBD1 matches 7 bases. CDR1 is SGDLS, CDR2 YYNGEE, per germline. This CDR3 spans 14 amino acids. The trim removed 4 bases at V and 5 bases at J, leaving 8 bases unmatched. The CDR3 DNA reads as TGTGCCAGCAGCACTGGGACAGCGCCAACTGAAGCTTTCTTT. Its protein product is CASSTGTAPTEAFF.

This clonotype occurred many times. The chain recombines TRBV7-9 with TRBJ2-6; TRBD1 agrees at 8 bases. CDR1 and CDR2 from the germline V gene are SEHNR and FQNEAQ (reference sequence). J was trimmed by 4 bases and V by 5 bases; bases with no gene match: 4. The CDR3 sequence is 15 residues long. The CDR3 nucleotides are TGTGCCAGCAGCCCGCAGGGGGCAGGGGCCAACGTCCTGACTTTC. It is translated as CASSPQGAGANVLTF.

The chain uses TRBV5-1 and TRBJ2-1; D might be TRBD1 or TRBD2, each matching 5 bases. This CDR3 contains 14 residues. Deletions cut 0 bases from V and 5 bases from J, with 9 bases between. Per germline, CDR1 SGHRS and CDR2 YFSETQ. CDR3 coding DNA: TGCGCCAGCAGCTTGGGGGACGAGCACAATGAGCAGTTCTTC. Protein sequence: CASSLGDEHNEQFF. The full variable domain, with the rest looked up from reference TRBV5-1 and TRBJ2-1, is KAGVTQTPRYLIKTRGQQVTLSCSPISGHRSVSWYQQTPGQGLQFLFEYFSETQRNKGNFPGRFSGRQFSNSRSEMNVSTLELGDSALYLCASSLGDEHNEQFFGPGTRLTVL.

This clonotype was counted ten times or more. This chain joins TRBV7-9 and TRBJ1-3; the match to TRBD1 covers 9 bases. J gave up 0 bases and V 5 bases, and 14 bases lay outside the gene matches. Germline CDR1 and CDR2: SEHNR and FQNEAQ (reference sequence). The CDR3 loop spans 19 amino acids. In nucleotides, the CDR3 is TGTGCCAGCAGCGGAGCCGGGACAGGGATCTTTAGCTCTGGAAACACCATATATTTT. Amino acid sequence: CASSGAGTGIFSSGNTIYF.

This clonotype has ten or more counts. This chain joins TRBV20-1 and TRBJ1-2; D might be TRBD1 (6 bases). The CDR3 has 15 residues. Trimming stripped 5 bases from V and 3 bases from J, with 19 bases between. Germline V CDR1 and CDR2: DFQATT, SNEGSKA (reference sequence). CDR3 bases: TGCAGTGCTGGCGGAAGGGGGACTATTCACTATGGCTACACCTTC. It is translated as CSAGGRGTIHYGYTF.

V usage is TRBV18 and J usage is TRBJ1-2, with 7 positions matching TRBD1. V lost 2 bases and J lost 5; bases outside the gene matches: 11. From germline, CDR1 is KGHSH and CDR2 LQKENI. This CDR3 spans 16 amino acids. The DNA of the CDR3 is TGTGCCAGCTCACCAGGTCCCGGACAGGTCTTTTATGGCTACACCTTC. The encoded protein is CASSPGPGQVFYGYTF. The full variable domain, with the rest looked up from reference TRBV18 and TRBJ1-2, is NAGVMQNPRHLVRRRGQEARLRCSPMKGHSHVYWYRQLPEEGLKFMVYLQKENIIDESGMPKERFSAEFPKEGPSILRIQQVVRGDSAAYFCASSPGPGQVFYGYTFGSGTRLTVV.